The 29 T cell receptor beta chains below come from one sample, sequenced in a study of shared clonotypes between healthy human individuals. Assay used: immunoSEQ multiplex PCR; TCRdb lists only in-frame clones, some missing. The sample holds some 470,000 clones; 60% to 85% are singletons and the top ten take 13%. The sequenced material came from PBMCs. These receptors all stem from a woman aged 40 to 50 in good health. Some clones in this sample may be carry-over from other donors' samples.

The V gene is TRBV6-1, the J gene TRBJ2-1; possible D gene TRBD2, 5 bases. V was trimmed by 7 bases and J by 6 bases, leaving 13 bases between them. This CDR3 has 13 residues. The V gene's germline CDR1 is MNHNS and CDR2 SASEGT. CDR3 coding DNA: TGTGCCAGCATGCTTGGAGGTCGCAATGAGCAGTTCTTC. It is translated as CASMLGGRNEQFF.

The chain carries TRBV28 and TRBJ2-7, with a weak D call TRBD2 (5 bases). Germline V gives CDR1 MDHEN, CDR2 SYDVKM. V lost 5 bases to trimming and J lost 4 bases, with 15 bases between them. The CDR3 spans 14 residues. This CDR3 is CASSGGVDSYEQYF. The CDR3 nucleotides are TGTGCCAGCAGTGGCGGTGTGGACTCTTACGAGCAGTACTTC.

This clone was detected only a few times. The CDR3 spells CASRSGTSGYTF. In nucleotides, the CDR3 is TGTGCCAGCAGATCCGGGACGTCTGGCTACACCTTC. This chain links TRBV28 with TRBJ1-2, with D perhaps TRBD1 (5 bases). Trimming stripped 6 bases from V and 7 bases from J, with 12 bases between. Germline CDR1 MDHEN, CDR2 SYDVKM. The length of the CDR3 is 12 residues.

This clone was picked up a small number of times. CDR3 in DNA: TGTGCCACCAGCAGAGAGGCTAGCCAGAACACCGGGGAGCTGTTTTTT. Encoded protein: CATSREASQNTGELFF. The chain employs TRBV15 and TRBJ2-2, with a weak D call TRBD2 (5 bases). Between the trimmed V and J ends, which lost 0 bases and 1 base, there was a span of 9 bases. The CDR3 totals 16 residues. Per germline, CDR1 LNHNV and CDR2 YYDKDF (reference sequence).

The chain has TRBV27 and TRBJ2-7; the D gene is possibly TRBD2 (6 bases). Germline V gives CDR1 MNHEY, CDR2 SMNVEV (reference sequence). V was shortened by 2 bases and J by 4 bases, with 15 bases between the two germline ends. This CDR3 comprises 15 residues. DNA of the CDR3: TGTGCCAGCAGTTTAGGCGTCCCTAGCGCTTACGAGCAGTACTTC. Translating gives CASSLGVPSAYEQYF.

The rearrangement links TRBV19 to TRBJ2-3; 9 bases align to TRBD2. In germline, CDR1 is LNHDA, CDR2 SQIVND (reference sequence). J was trimmed by 7 bases and V by 6 bases; bases with no gene match: 17. CDR3 length: 17 residues. The CDR3 reads CASSQRLAAVGYYTQYF. In nucleotides, the CDR3 is TGTGCCAGTAGCCAAAGACTAGCGGCTGTTGGCTACTATACGCAGTATTTT.

This clone was recorded a few times. This chain links TRBV7-2 with TRBJ2-1; no clear D gene. The CDR3 consists of 13 residues. The germline V and J ends were trimmed by 1 base and 7 bases, with 8 bases remaining between them. Per the germline V gene, CDR1 is SGHTA and CDR2 is FQGNSA. CDR3 region: CASSLVFGNEQFF. DNA of the CDR3: TGTGCCAGCAGCTTAGTATTTGGGAATGAGCAGTTCTTC.

Details on this clone: This may come from a read error, since a much larger clone is one base off. The rearrangement joins TRBV6-1 to TRBJ1-2; the D gene is possibly TRBD1 (5 bases). CDR1 and CDR2 (germline): MNHNS, SASEGT. The CDR3 spans 12 residues. V gave up 8 bases and J gave up 4 bases, with 11 bases separating them. The CDR3, as DNA: TGTGCCAGCTCCCGGGACGGCTATGGCTACACCTTC. Protein sequence: CASSRDGYGYTF.

The rearrangement links TRBV9 to TRBJ2-2; 7 positions match TRBD2. The germline gives CDR1 SGDLS, CDR2 YYNGEE. V gave up 1 base and J gave up 6 bases; unmatched junction bases: 12. This CDR3 region has 17 residues. CDR3 region: CASSVISGIGSAGELFF. CDR3 sequence (DNA): TGTGCCAGCAGCGTAATAAGCGGGATTGGGAGTGCCGGGGAGCTGTTTTTT.

CDR3 DNA sequence: TGTGCCAGCAGTGAGACAGGGAAGGTTCTACGGAATGAGCAGTTCTTC. Its protein is CASSETGKVLRNEQFF. V is TRBV6-1 and J is TRBJ2-1; 7 bases agree with TRBD1. V was pared by 3 bases and J by 7 bases, with 12 bases of the junction left unmatched. The length of the CDR3 is 16 residues. The germline CDR1 and CDR2 sequences are MNHNS and SASEGT.

The J gene is TRBJ1-2, the V gene TRBV18; D is unclear. The CDR3 runs 13 residues. The V end was cut by 5 bases, the J end by 6 bases, with 13 bases between. The V gene's germline CDR1 is KGHSH and CDR2 LQKENI. CDR3 sequence: CASSRTAWDGYTF. DNA of the CDR3: TGTGCCAGCTCAAGGACGGCTTGGGATGGCTACACCTTC.

Only one count was recorded for this clone. The gene calls are TRBV7-9 and TRBJ2-7; TRBD2 aligns across 9 bases. Germline lookup yields CDR1 SEHNR and CDR2 FQNEAQ (reference sequence). V dropped 5 bases and J dropped 3; count of bases not matched to a gene: 5. The CDR3 sequence is 14 residues long. DNA of the CDR3: TGTGCCAGCAGCAAAATGACTAGCGGCTACGAGCAGTACTTC. Its translation is CASSKMTSGYEQYF.

V gene TRBV30 combines with J gene TRBJ2-5; D perhaps matches TRBD2 (6 bases). Trimming removed 7 bases from V and 4 bases from J, with 19 bases in between. In germline, CDR1 is GTSNPN, CDR2 SVGIG (reference sequence). The CDR3 extends over 14 amino acids. The CDR3 DNA follows: TGTGCCTATGTACTAGGCGGAGGGGTAGAGACCCAGTACTTC. It codes for CAYVLGGGVETQYF.

For this clone: This may be a read error: a much more frequent sequence differs by one nucleotide. The identical CDR3 is also encoded by other nucleotide sequences in the sample. J is TRBJ2-5 and V is TRBV30; D may match TRBD1 or TRBD2 (5 bases each). Germline V gives CDR1 GTSNPN, CDR2 SVGIG (reference sequence). This CDR3 region has 14 residues. CDR3 protein: CAWSGGNPQETQYF. The CDR3 DNA follows: TGTGCCTGGAGTGGGGGGAACCCCCAAGAGACTCAGTACTTC. Full variable domain (remainder filled in from reference TRBV30 and TRBJ2-5): SQTIHQWPATLVQPVGSPLSLECTVEGTSNPNLYWYRQAAGRGLQLLFYSVGIGQISSEVPQNLSASRPQDRQFILSSKKLLLSDSGFYLCAWSGGNPQETQYFGPGTRLLVL.

The rearrangement joins TRBV7-2 to TRBJ1-1; D perhaps matches TRBD1 (5 bases). The CDR3 is 14 amino acids. In germline, CDR1 is SGHTA, CDR2 FQGNSA. The V and J ends lost 7 bases and 1 base respectively, with 13 bases between them. The CDR3 sequence is CASTQLTENTEAFF. The DNA for the CDR3 is TGTGCCAGCACCCAACTGACAGAGAACACTGAAGCTTTCTTT.

On this clone itself: Other DNA variants within this sample encode the same CDR3. The rearrangement links TRBV6-6 to TRBJ1-2; tentatively, D is TRBD1 (6 bases). The CDR3 is 13 residues long. The V gene lost 4 bases and the J gene lost 8 bases, with 14 bases spanning the gap. Germline V gene lookup returns CDR1 MNHNY and CDR2 SVGAGI (reference sequence). CDR3 loop: CASSFTGTGGYTF. The CDR3 DNA sequence: TGTGCCAGCAGTTTTACAGGGACGGGAGGCTACACCTTC.

This clone occurred once. The rearrangement joins TRBV15 to TRBJ2-2, with D perhaps TRBD2 (7 bases). This CDR3 has 16 amino acids. V lost 0 bases and J lost 3, with 11 bases in between. CDR1 and CDR2 (germline): LNHNV, YYDKDF (reference sequence). The CDR3: CATSRDVGGDTGELFF. CDR3 in DNA: TGTGCCACCAGCAGAGATGTAGGGGGGGACACCGGGGAGCTGTTTTTT. Complete variable domain (other parts from reference TRBV15 and TRBJ2-2): DAMVIQNPRYQVTQFGKPVTLSCSQTLNHNVMYWYQQKSSQAPKLLFHYYDKDFNNEADTPDNFQSRRPNTSFCFLDIRSPGLGDTAMYLCATSRDVGGDTGELFFGEGSRLTVL.

The gene calls are TRBV25-1 and TRBJ2-7; D remains ambiguous. The CDR3 covers 11 residues. The V end was cut by 5 bases, the J end by 3 bases, with 5 bases between. CDR1 and CDR2 (germline): MGHDK, SYGVNS. CDR3 loop: CASSLGYEQYF. CDR3 nucleotides: TGTGCCAGCAGTTTAGGCTACGAGCAGTACTTC.

The rearrangement joins TRBV30 to TRBJ2-1; D might be TRBD1 or TRBD2, each matching 6 bases. Germline values: CDR1 GTSNPN, CDR2 SVGIG (reference sequence). The CDR3 totals 15 residues. The germline V and J ends were trimmed by 3 bases and 3 bases, with 15 bases remaining between them. The DNA of the CDR3 is TGTGCCTGGAGCAGGGGACTGCCCAACTACAATGAGCAGTTCTTC. Its translation: CAWSRGLPNYNEQFF.

DNA of the CDR3: TGTGCCAGCAGCGTAGATCCTCTTCCTTACACAGATACGCAGTATTTT. It yields the protein CASSVDPLPYTDTQYF. The chain combines TRBV9 with TRBJ2-3, with D uncertain. CDR3 length: 16 amino acids. Looked up from germline, CDR1 is SGDLS and CDR2 is YYNGEE. V lost 0 bases to trimming and J lost 2 bases, with 13 bases between them. Supplemented by reference TRBV9 and TRBJ2-3, the full variable domain reads DSGVTQTPKHLITATGQRVTLRCSPRSGDLSVYWYQQSLDQGLQFLIQYYNGEERAKGNILERFSAQQFPDLHSELNLSSLELGDSALYFCASSVDPLPYTDTQYFGPGTRLTVL.

A note on this clone: With only one base between it and a far larger clone, this is likely a read error. This specimen includes other DNA sequences encoding the same CDR3. Written as DNA, the CDR3 is TGCGCCACCAGCAGAGATTTTCCGCGGCACAATGAGCAGTTCTTC. It codes for CATSRDFPRHNEQFF. The chain recombines TRBV15 with TRBJ2-1; no firm D call. This CDR3 spans 15 amino acids. The germline V gene encodes CDR1 LNHNV and CDR2 YYDKDF (reference sequence).

The chain couples TRBV18 to TRBJ2-4; D is possibly TRBD1 (7 bases). The V gene lost 4 bases and the J gene lost 6 bases, with 16 bases spanning the gap. The CDR3 has 15 residues. Germline assignment: CDR1 KGHSH and CDR2 LQKENI. In nucleotides, the CDR3 is TGTGCCAGCTCACGTCCAGGGGGGACCGGAAACATTCAGTACTTC. Translating it yields CASSRPGGTGNIQYF.

This chain uses TRBV29-1 with TRBJ2-5; perhaps D is TRBD1 or TRBD2 (6 bases each). CDR1 SQVTM and CDR2 ANQGSEA come from the germline V gene. V gave up 6 bases and J gave up 11 bases, with 16 bases separating them. CDR3 size: 11 residues. The CDR3 region has the DNA TGCAGCGTCCAAGGGGGAGGTGAGCAGTACTTC. It specifies CSVQGGGEQYF.

The rearrangement joins TRBV4-1 to TRBJ2-2; D is possibly TRBD1 (6 bases). CDR3 length: 18 residues. V was cut by 0 bases and J by 1 base, with 15 bases left in between. Looked up from germline, CDR1 is MGHRA and CDR2 is YSYEKL. The CDR3 sequence: CASSQDRTGIRNTGELFF. The CDR3 bases are TGCGCCAGCAGCCAAGACCGCACAGGGATAAGGAACACCGGGGAGCTGTTTTTT.

This clone has just one count. V usage is TRBV6-1 and J usage is TRBJ2-7; 8 bases agree with TRBD1. This CDR3 spans 16 amino acids. V trimming: 4 bases; J trimming: 0 bases; junction bases outside the gene matches: 8. CDR1 MNHNS and CDR2 SASEGT come from the germline V gene. The CDR3 protein is CASSGTGTGNSYEQYF. The CDR3 DNA follows: TGTGCCAGCAGTGGCACCGGGACAGGCAACTCCTACGAGCAGTACTTC.

The chain carries TRBV4-1 and TRBJ1-1, with D tentatively TRBD1 (6 bases). Germline V gene lookup returns CDR1 MGHRA and CDR2 YSYEKL. The CDR3 is made up of 14 amino acids. Trimming shortened V by 6 bases and J by 7 bases, and 18 bases separated the two germline ends. CDR3 nucleotide sequence: TGCGCCAGCAGGTCACCAACCCGACAGGTTGAAGCTTTCTTT. It encodes CASRSPTRQVEAFF.

The V and J genes are TRBV27 and TRBJ2-1; 13 bases are shared with TRBD2. This CDR3 has 15 amino acids. Germline trimming cut 6 bases from V and 7 bases from J; bases unmatched to any gene: 6. Germline values: CDR1 MNHEY, CDR2 SMNVEV (reference sequence). CDR3 sequence: CASRRTSGRDNEQFF. CDR3 coding DNA: TGTGCCAGCAGGCGTACTAGCGGGAGGGATAATGAGCAGTTCTTC.

This clone has only a few counts. Written as DNA, the CDR3 is TGTGCCAGCAGTTTAGGAGGCTACGAGCAGTACTTC. Translation: CASSLGGYEQYF. The V call is TRBV6-1, the J call TRBJ2-7; the D gene is possibly TRBD2 (5 bases). The CDR3 runs 12 residues. The germline V gene encodes CDR1 MNHNS and CDR2 SASEGT. V was shortened by 5 bases and J by 3 bases, with 8 bases between the two germline ends.

The V call is TRBV7-9, the J call TRBJ1-6; D call uncertain. The CDR3 is made up of 12 amino acids. Germline CDR1 SEHNR, CDR2 FQNEAQ (reference sequence). The ends were cut back, 1 base at V and 10 bases at J, with 5 bases in the middle. In DNA, the CDR3 is TGTGCCAGCAGCTTAGAAGGGTCACCCCTCCACTTT. Translated, it gives CASSLEGSPLHF.